These 23 T cell receptor beta chains originate from one sample sequenced in a study of Tregs in tolerant kidney transplant recipients. Clones were read by immunoSEQ multiplex PCR, and TCRdb kept only the in-frame ones, dropping some. The sample lists tens of thousands of clones, roughly 89% occurring once. The source material was CD4+ T cells from blood. The source is a human donor in good health.

V usage is TRBV29-1 and J usage is TRBJ1-2; 8 positions match TRBD1. Germline V lookup: CDR1 SQVTM, CDR2 ANQGSEA. J was trimmed by 0 bases and V by 6 bases; bases with no gene match: 3. The CDR3 consists of 13 residues. In DNA form, the CDR3 reads TGCAGCGTCGGACAGGGATCTAACTATGGCTACACCTTC. The encoded protein is CSVGQGSNYGYTF.

This chain links TRBV6-5 with TRBJ2-7; D not certain. V shed 6 bases and J shed 0 bases, with 9 bases lying between them. This CDR3 contains 13 residues. CDR1 and CDR2 from the germline V gene are MNHEY and SVGAGI. CDR3 sequence reads: CASSRDRSYEQYF. The CDR3 region has the DNA TGTGCCAGCAGCCGTGACCGCTCCTACGAGCAGTACTTC.

The CDR3 region has the DNA TGTGCCTGGAGTGGGAGAGCAGATGGTGGCTACACCTTC. Its translation is CAWSGRADGGYTF. This chain connects TRBV30 to TRBJ1-2; D remains unclear. CDR1 is GTSNPN, CDR2 SVGIG, per germline (reference sequence). The length of the CDR3 is 13 residues. V was trimmed by 1 base and J by 7 bases, leaving 13 bases between them.

CDR3 loop: CASSQERQVPSYNEQFF. For the CDR3, the DNA is TGCGCCAGCAGCCAAGAGAGACAGGTCCCTTCCTACAATGAGCAGTTCTTC. The rearrangement uses TRBV4-1 and TRBJ2-1, with D perhaps matching TRBD1 (6 bases). Germline assignment: CDR1 MGHRA and CDR2 YSYEKL. The ends were cut back, 0 bases at V and 1 base at J, with 13 bases in the middle. The CDR3 spans 17 residues.

This clone was seen a few times. The chain couples TRBV5-4 to TRBJ2-7, with D tentatively TRBD1 (5 bases). V was shortened by 2 bases and J by 0 bases, with 9 bases between the two germline ends. The CDR3 totals 14 residues. In germline, CDR1 is SGHNT, CDR2 YYREEE (reference sequence). CDR3 in amino acids: CASSFWGGSYEQYF. CDR3 coding DNA: TGTGCCAGCAGCTTTTGGGGCGGCTCCTACGAGCAGTACTTC.

This clone was found once. The chain recombines TRBV7-2 with TRBJ2-7; perhaps TRBD2 as D (6 bases). There are 13 residues in the CDR3. Germline V gene data show CDR1 as SGHTA and CDR2 as FQGNSA. V lost 5 bases and J lost 7, with 15 bases in between. In DNA form, the CDR3 reads TGTGCCAGCAGCCCTCTAGCGTTTGGTGAGCAGTACTTC. Translating gives CASSPLAFGEQYF.

This clone showed up just once. The V gene is TRBV7-8, the J gene TRBJ1-2; possible D gene TRBD1, 6 bases. Germline values: CDR1 SGHVS, CDR2 FQNEAQ. The CDR3 covers 17 residues. The ends were cut back, 5 bases at V and 5 bases at J, with 24 bases in the middle. The CDR3 reads CASSPRQARADRYGYTF. DNA for the CDR3: TGTGCCAGCAGCCCCAGACAGGCCCGGGCGGATAGGTATGGCTACACCTTC.

V usage is TRBV28 and J usage is TRBJ2-1; D gene uncertain. Trimming took 2 bases from V and 15 from J, leaving 17 bases between them. Germline loops: CDR1 MDHEN, CDR2 SYDVKM. The CDR3 runs 13 residues. CDR3 nucleotide sequence: TGTGCCAGCAGTTTAAGAAATGGGCAAGATCTGTTCTTC. It specifies CASSLRNGQDLFF.

The V call is TRBV9, the J call TRBJ2-2; TRBD2 agrees at 9 bases. The CDR3 sequence is 16 residues long. CDR1 is SGDLS, CDR2 YYNGEE, per germline. V lost 2 bases and J lost 0; bases outside the gene matches: 2. CDR3 coding DNA: TGTGCCAGCAGCGTGGCTAGCGGGACGAACACCGGGGAGCTGTTTTTT. It is translated as CASSVASGTNTGELFF.

The rearrangement uses TRBV30 and TRBJ2-7; 9 bases are a match to TRBD1. Per germline, CDR1 GTSNPN and CDR2 SVGIG (reference sequence). This CDR3 has 13 residues. The V and J ends lost 3 bases and 7 bases, in that order; junction bases with no gene match: 7. The DNA of the CDR3 is TGTGCCTGGAGAGGGACAGGGCCGGGAGAGCAGTACTTC. This translates into CAWRGTGPGEQYF.

The V gene is TRBV6-1, the J gene TRBJ1-5; weak D call: TRBD1 (5 bases). In germline, CDR1 is MNHNS, CDR2 SASEGT. Trimming stripped 8 bases from V and 7 bases from J, with 21 bases between. CDR3 size: 15 residues. The CDR3 protein is CASCEVGRGRQPQHF. The CDR3, as DNA: TGTGCCAGCTGCGAGGTAGGAAGGGGCCGACAGCCCCAGCATTTT.

V usage is TRBV4-3 and J usage is TRBJ1-3; TRBD1 is a possible D gene (5 bases). Germline V lookup: CDR1 LGHNA, CDR2 YSLEER. The CDR3 has 19 residues. Trimming stripped 0 bases from V and 0 bases from J, with 18 bases between. The CDR3 sequence: CASSQDAAPGRSSGNTIYF. The CDR3 DNA is TGCGCCAGCAGCCAAGATGCGGCCCCGGGACGGTCCTCTGGAAACACCATATATTTT.

The V and J genes are TRBV2 and TRBJ2-1, with 8 bases lining up with TRBD1. The CDR3 spans 13 residues. Germline CDR1 is SNHLY and CDR2 is FYNNEI. V was pared by 6 bases and J by 5 bases, with 3 bases of the junction left unmatched. CDR3 in amino acids: CASSRDRNNEQFF. The CDR3 nucleotides are TGTGCCAGCAGCCGGGACAGGAACAATGAGCAGTTCTTC.

This clone occurred a few times. This chain links TRBV29-1 with TRBJ2-3; the D gene is possibly TRBD1 (7 bases). Trimming removed 4 bases at V and 2 bases at J, with 13 bases between. CDR1 is SQVTM and CDR2 is ANQGSEA in the germline V gene. This CDR3 is built from 14 residues. The CDR3 sequence: CSVVSGGITDTQYF. The CDR3 nucleotides read TGCAGCGTTGTGTCAGGGGGGATCACAGATACGCAGTATTTT.

Comments on this clone: Other DNA sequences from this sample encode an identical CDR3 as well. The rearrangement joins TRBV11-2 to TRBJ2-1; the D is unclear. The V gene lost 2 bases and the J gene lost 7 bases, with 6 bases spanning the gap. This CDR3 is built from 12 residues. Germline loops: CDR1 SGHAT, CDR2 FQNNGV. CDR3 DNA sequence: TGTGCCAGCAGCTTACAAGGGAATGAGCAGTTCTTC. It codes for CASSLQGNEQFF.

V is TRBV6-5 and J is TRBJ1-2, with 9 bases lining up with TRBD1. J lost 4 bases, V lost 2 bases, and 5 bases had no gene match. Germline CDR1 reads MNHEY; CDR2 reads SVGAGI. The CDR3 spans 15 residues. The CDR3 loop reads CASSYRGQGVYGYTF. CDR3 nucleotide sequence: TGTGCCAGCAGTTACAGGGGACAGGGTGTCTATGGCTACACCTTC.

This clone appeared a few times. This rearrangement joins TRBV5-1 to TRBJ2-2; D remains ambiguous. Looked up from germline, CDR1 is SGHRS and CDR2 is YFSETQ. V was clipped by 0 bases and J by 6 bases, with 9 bases between them. CDR3 length equals 14 residues. The CDR3 sequence is CASSLGAAAGELFF. CDR3 DNA: TGCGCCAGCAGCTTGGGCGCAGCCGCCGGGGAGCTGTTTTTT. Together with reference TRBV5-1 and TRBJ2-2, the CDR3 gives the full variable domain: KAGVTQTPRYLIKTRGQQVTLSCSPISGHRSVSWYQQTPGQGLQFLFEYFSETQRNKGNFPGRFSGRQFSNSRSEMNVSTLELGDSALYLCASSLGAAAGELFFGEGSRLTVL.

The chain couples TRBV6-1 to TRBJ2-5; possibly TRBD1 or TRBD2 for D (6 bases each). V was clipped by 8 bases and J by 3 bases, with 16 bases between them. Germline CDR1 reads MNHNS; CDR2 reads SASEGT. The CDR3 is made up of 14 amino acids. The CDR3 protein is CASVNTGGEETQYF. CDR3 nucleotides: TGTGCCAGCGTTAATACCGGGGGCGAAGAGACCCAGTACTTC.

The chain links TRBV19 to TRBJ1-1, with TRBD1 matching 10 bases. The V segment lost 4 bases and the J segment 5 bases; nucleotides outside the gene matches: 1. This CDR3 region has 13 residues. Germline V gene sequence: CDR1 LNHDA, CDR2 SQIVND (reference sequence). The CDR3 loop is CASSRTGGTEAFF. DNA for the CDR3: TGTGCCAGTAGTAGGACAGGGGGAACTGAAGCTTTCTTT.

The rearrangement uses TRBV30 and TRBJ2-6, with D uncertain. Trimming took 0 bases from V and 4 from J, leaving 10 bases between them. CDR1 is GTSNPN, CDR2 SVGIG, per germline (reference sequence). The CDR3 consists of 15 residues. CDR3 in DNA: TGTGCCTGGAGTGTAGCCTTGGGGGGGGCCAACGTCCTGACTTTC. Its protein product is CAWSVALGGANVLTF.

This sequence joins TRBV5-1 and TRBJ1-2; tentatively, D is TRBD1 (5 bases). The CDR3 spans 14 residues. Germline V CDR1 and CDR2: SGHRS, YFSETQ. V gave up 1 base and J gave up 6 bases, with 13 bases separating them. The CDR3 here is CASSLSQGRHGYTF. CDR3 nucleotides: TGCGCCAGCAGCTTGAGTCAGGGTAGGCATGGCTACACCTTC.

Only one count was recorded for this clone. V usage is TRBV19 and J usage is TRBJ2-2; a weak D match, TRBD1 (5 bases). This CDR3 has 17 residues. Looked up from germline, CDR1 is LNHDA and CDR2 is SQIVND (reference sequence). The V end lost 1 base, the J end lost 4 bases, and 16 bases lay between the germline ends. The CDR3 coding sequence is TGTGCCAGTAGTATAGCCGTTACAGGAAGAACCACCGGGGAGCTGTTTTTT. Translation: CASSIAVTGRTTGELFF.

The CDR3 reads CASSLRAISGNTIYF. DNA for the CDR3: TGTGCCAGCAGTTTACGGGCCATCTCTGGAAACACCATATATTTT. The chain combines TRBV6-5 with TRBJ1-3; D is undetermined. CDR3 size: 15 residues. From germline, CDR1 is MNHEY and CDR2 SVGAGI. V was clipped by 4 bases and J by 0 bases, with 10 bases between them.